The T cell receptor (beta chain) described here comes from a study of cytomegalovirus exposure and HLA in healthy donors. The CDR3 has 15 residues. Per germline, CDR1 SNHLY and CDR2 FYNNEI. After removal of 2 bases from V and 5 bases from J, the junction contained 8 bases not matched to a gene. PCR involved 60 Vbeta and 13 Jbeta primers. Here immunoSEQ multiplex PCR was the method, and the copy in TCRdb shows in-frame clones only, minus some. The table shows around 200,000 clones, with 75% to 85% occurring only once. What was sequenced was PBMCs. V gene TRBV2 combines with J gene TRBJ2-7, with 8 bases that match TRBD1. This TCR came from a girl aged 2-10 years in good health and CMV-seropositive. The CDR3: CASSELRQGNDEQYF. DNA for the CDR3: TGTGCCAGCAGTGAACTAAGACAGGGGAATGACGAGCAGTACTTC.